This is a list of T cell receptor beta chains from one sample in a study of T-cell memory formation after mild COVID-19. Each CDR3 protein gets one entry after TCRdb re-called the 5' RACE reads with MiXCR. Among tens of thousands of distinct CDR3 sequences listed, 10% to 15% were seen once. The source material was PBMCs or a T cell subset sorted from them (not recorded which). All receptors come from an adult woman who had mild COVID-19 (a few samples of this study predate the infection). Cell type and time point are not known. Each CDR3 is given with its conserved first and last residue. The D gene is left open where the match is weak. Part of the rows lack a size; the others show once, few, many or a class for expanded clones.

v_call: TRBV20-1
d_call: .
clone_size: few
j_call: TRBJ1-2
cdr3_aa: CSARDMSFYGYTF
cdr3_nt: TGCAGTGCTAGAGATATGAGCTTCTATGGCTACACCTTC

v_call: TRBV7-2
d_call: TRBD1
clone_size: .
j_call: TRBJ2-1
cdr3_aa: CASSYHSGTGVSYNEQFF
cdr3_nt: TGTGCCAGCAGCTACCATTCCGGGACAGGCGTCTCCTACAATGAGCAGTTCTTC

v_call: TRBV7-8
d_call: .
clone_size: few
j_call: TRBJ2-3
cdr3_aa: CASSLARPPSTDTQYF
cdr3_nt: TGTGCCAGCAGCTTAGCGAGACCCCCTAGCACAGATACGCAGTATTTT

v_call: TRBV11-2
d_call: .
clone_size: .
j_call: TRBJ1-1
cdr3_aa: CASSPGRGTEAFF
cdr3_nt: TGTGCCAGCAGCCCAGGTAGAGGCACTGAAGCTTTCTTT

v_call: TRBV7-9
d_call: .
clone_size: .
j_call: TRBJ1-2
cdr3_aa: CASEGTNYGYTF
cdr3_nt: TGTGCCAGCGAGGGCACCAACTATGGCTACACCTTC

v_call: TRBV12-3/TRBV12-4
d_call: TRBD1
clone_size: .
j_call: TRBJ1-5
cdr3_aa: CASSRTGGNQPQHF
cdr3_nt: TGTGCCAGCAGCCGGACAGGGGGCAATCAGCCCCAGCATTTT

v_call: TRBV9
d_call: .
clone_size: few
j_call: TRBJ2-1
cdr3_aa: CASSSGRREDEQFF
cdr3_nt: TGTGCCAGCAGCTCCGGACGTAGGGAGGATGAGCAGTTCTTC

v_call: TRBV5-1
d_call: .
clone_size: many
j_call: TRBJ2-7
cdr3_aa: CASSLDQGISYEQYF
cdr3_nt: TGCGCCAGCAGCTTGGATCAGGGAATATCCTACGAGCAGTACTTC

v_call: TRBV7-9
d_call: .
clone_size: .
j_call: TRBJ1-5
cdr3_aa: CASSLGAGHQPQHF
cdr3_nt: TGTGCCAGCAGCTTAGGGGCAGGGCATCAGCCCCAGCATTTT

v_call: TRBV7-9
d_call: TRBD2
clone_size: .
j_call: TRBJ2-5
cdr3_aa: CASSSPKGGGQETQYF
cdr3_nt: TGTGCCAGCAGCTCCCCTAAGGGCGGGGGCCAAGAGACCCAGTACTTC

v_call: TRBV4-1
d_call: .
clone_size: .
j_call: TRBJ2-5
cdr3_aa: CASSLGGSTQETQYF
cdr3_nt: TGCGCCAGCAGTCTGGGAGGAAGCACCCAAGAGACCCAGTACTTC